This T cell receptor beta chain was sequenced during a study of T cell repertoires in cytomegalovirus infection. The CDR3 consists of 14 residues. Germline CDR1 reads LNHDA; CDR2 reads SQIVND (reference sequence). The V and J ends lost 2 bases and 6 bases respectively, with 11 bases between them. TCRdb recomputed calls from the reads with MiXCR, one row per CDR3 protein. The sample contains approximately 70,000 distinct CDR3 sequences, more than 20% of which appear only once. About this clonotype itself: Its specificity is unknown.

This receptor was identified in a human donor in good health (CMV status not recorded). Some clones in this sample may be carry-over from other donors' samples. The source material was PBMCs, sequenced either directly or after in vitro stimulation (not recorded which). This chain joins TRBV19 and TRBJ2-4; D perhaps matches TRBD2 (6 bases). CDR3 residues: CASSILRGGNIQYF. CDR3 DNA sequence: TGTGCCAGTAGTATATTGCGGGGCGGAAACATTCAGTACTTC.